A single T cell receptor (beta chain) is shown here with its context. These data originate in a study of T cells in Graves' hyperthyroidism and ophthalmopathy. Germline assignment: CDR1 SQVTM and CDR2 ANQGSEA. V was clipped by 4 bases and J by 0 bases, with 20 bases between them. The CDR3 is made up of 17 amino acids. Authors of the study amplified TCR beta CDR3 regions from RNA transcripts. RT-PCR in the first round (using the HTBI primer set) targeted the TCR CDR3. From the multiplex PCR reads, TCRdb called clonotypes with MiXCR, one entry per CDR3 protein. Of some 760,000 distinct CDR3 sequences listed, 12% to 15% are singletons.

The sample comprised blood. The TCR comes from a woman between 18 and 30 years old with Graves' hyperthyroidism. The chain is built from TRBV29-1 and TRBJ2-3; D tentatively reads TRBD1 or TRBD2 (5 bases each). CDR3 in amino acids: CSVADRQGPSSTDTQYF. The CDR3 nucleotides are TGCAGCGTTGCGGATCGGCAGGGACCCTCTAGCACAGATACGCAGTATTTT.